This TCR beta chain is drawn from a study of T cells in Graves' hyperthyroidism and ophthalmopathy. This clonotype was seen repeatedly, ten times or more. Its antigen is not identified. With V trimmed by 4 bases and J by 6 bases, 13 bases remained unmatched. Germline V gives CDR1 SEHNR, CDR2 FQNEAQ (reference sequence). The CDR3 is 16 residues long. Study findings and constraints: Ophthalmopathy was distinguished from stable hyperthyroidism by 13 V-J signatures. Ophthalmopathy was model-predicted a median about six months pre-onset.

Each person with ophthalmopathy scored at least 3 on the Clinical Activity Score, reached NOSPECS grade 4 or higher, and had been ill under 3 months. Amplification yielded TCR beta CDR3 regions, with RNA transcripts as the source. The study used the HTBI primer set for a first-round RT-PCR of the TCR CDR3. TCRdb re-called the multiplex PCR reads through MiXCR, storing one row per CDR3 protein. The table records over 350,000 distinct CDR3 sequences, roughly 13% of them present only once. The chain is built from TRBV7-9 and TRBJ2-7, with 9 positions matching TRBD2. This clonotype was sampled from a man in his fifties with Graves' ophthalmopathy. What was sequenced was blood. CDR3 coding DNA: TGTGCCAGCAGCTACCTCGCTAGTAGCGGGAGAACCGAGCAGTACTTC. Translating gives CASSYLASSGRTEQYF.